This TCR beta chain was documented in a study of blood T cell repertoires in COVID-19 (dated by TCRdb to 2020 to 2022). About the full investigation: The collaborator samples originated in the United States, Italy and Spain and spanned the acute and convalescent phases of COVID-19. The prospective study material was composed of cDNA or gDNA derived from T cells, B-cell-depleted T cells, or PBMCs. Subjects who had been exposed to COVID-19, were actively infected with it, or had recovered from it provided the deeply sampled blood TCRbeta repertoires that made up the dataset. The repertoires were released in a freely available public database meant as a resource for research on the immune response to SARS-CoV-2. Samples came from the ongoing ImmuneRACE study (first 160 participants) plus 1,254 subjects from 6 global collaborators. A de-identified subject ID, COVID-19 status, age in years and sex were almost always included in the sample metadata. HLA class I and class II types, where available, came from metadata supplied by the sample provider rather than from assay-based typing. Study-wide conclusions, independent of this receptor: Clinical and demographic metadata were provided uncurated, with the amount varying by source and participant.

One collaborating source in Seattle enrolled patients during active infection and followed them longitudinally through the course of disease. The collaborating institutions used their own protocols to collect whole blood in K2EDTA tubes. For TCRbeta analysis, collaborator samples were shipped as frozen whole blood, as isolated PBMCs, or as DNA extracted from either sample type. A remark on this clone: It has no known antigen specificity. No base qualities exist here, and no much larger clone lies one base off it.

Taken from the germline V gene, the CDR1 and CDR2 loops are MDHEN and SYDVKM. The CDR3 covers 13 residues, taking in both the cysteine and the phenylalanine. The entry retains the CDR3 DNA only, 39 bases that are in frame from base 1. A distance of 14 bases separates the germline ends of V and J, which lose 11 bases and 1 base respectively. TCRbeta CDR3 regions were amplified from genomic DNA by means of the immunoSEQ Assay, a bias-controlled multiplex PCR. In the original analysis: The number of nucleated cells in each sample was estimated from the amplification of reference gene primers within the assay. To quantify the absolute abundance of each unique TCRbeta CDR3 rearrangement, sequence reads were collapsed and filtered. Productive Simpson clonality was computed per sample as the square root of Simpson's diversity index over productive rearrangements. Sourced from immuneACCESS, this table was stored by TCRdb with only in-frame sequences that have V and J called. A share of the clones is absent; for the studies checked, an unresolved V gene accounts for under half, and the remainder has no known explanation. The V and J calls and clone size are taken from that table; D and trimming were inferred from the DNA. The sample table lists 150,000 or so clones, roughly 77% of them with a count of one. The ten largest clones capture approximately 5% of the sample.

The chain links TRBV28 with TRBJ1-2, with a weak D call of TRBD1 (5 bases match). The sample was peripheral blood. This clonotype was sampled from a woman between 65 and 79 years old with COVID-19, enrolled during active disease. This receptor has the CDR3 CAAQPGINYGYTF. The DNA sequence is as follows: TGTGCCGCCCAACCAGGGATTAACTATGGCTACACCTTC.